This TCR beta chain stems from a study of T cell changes during pregnancy in multiple sclerosis. Produced via immunoSEQ multiplex PCR; TCRdb's table is partial and in-frame only. Of some 100,000 clones in the sample, around 93% are singletons; the top ten hold about 0.9%. Deletions cut 9 bases from V and 4 bases from J, with 16 bases between. This CDR3 is 14 amino acids long. Germline CDR1 is SNHLY and CDR2 is FYNNEI. The chain is built from TRBV2 and TRBJ2-1, with TRBD2 as a possible D gene (5 bases). Sequencing was performed on peripheral blood, taken before pregnancy. The sequence came from a female donor with multiple sclerosis, enrolled in a pregnancy study. The CDR3, as DNA: TGTGCCAGTCTCCGGGATAACGCATACAATGAGCAGTTCTTC. Translated, it gives CASLRDNAYNEQFF.